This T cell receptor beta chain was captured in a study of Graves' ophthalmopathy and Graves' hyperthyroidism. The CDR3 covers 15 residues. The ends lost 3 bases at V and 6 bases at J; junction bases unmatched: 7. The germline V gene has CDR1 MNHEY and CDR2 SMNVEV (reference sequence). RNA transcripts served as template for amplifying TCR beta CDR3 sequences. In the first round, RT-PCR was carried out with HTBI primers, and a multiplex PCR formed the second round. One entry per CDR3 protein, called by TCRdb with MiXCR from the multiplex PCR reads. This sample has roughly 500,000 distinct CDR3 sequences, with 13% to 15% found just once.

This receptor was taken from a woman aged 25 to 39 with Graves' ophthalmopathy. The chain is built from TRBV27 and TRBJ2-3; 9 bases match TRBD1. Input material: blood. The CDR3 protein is CASSFYRDRVDTQYF. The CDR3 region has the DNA TGTGCCAGCAGTTTTTATCGGGACAGGGTGGATACGCAGTATTTT.